This record concerns one T cell receptor beta chain sequence. This clonotype was detected ten times or more. The clone's antigen remains unknown. There are no base qualities to consult, and no much larger clone falls within one base. The TCR beta CDR3 regions were amplified from the RNA transcripts. The TCR CDR3 was subjected to a first round of RT-PCR using the HTBI primer set and the Qiagen OneStep RT-PCR kit. The libraries were constructed in a second round of multiplex PCR and then size-selected and purified. Paired-end sequencing of the libraries was performed with 100 bp reads on an Illumina HiSeq2000. The authors processed their data as follows. SOAPnuke was used to process the raw data, throwing out any read that contained adapters or uncalled bases, had a mean Phred below 15, or lacked an exact constant-primer or identifier match. High-quality paired reads were merged using COPE v1.2.5, and each unique nucleotide sequence was defined as a clonotype. MiTCR v1.1 was used to align the clonotypes against IMGT TRBV, TRBD and TRBJ reference segments. The analysis was restricted to V-J combinations with a frequency above 0.0001, which together covered 99% to 99.2% of the repertoires. The TCS score was defined as the ratio of F50 (clonal expansion) to E x V (chaos), calculated using BLOSUM62-based TCRdist between CDR3 peptides within each V-J. Welch's t-statistics and random forest reduced around 550 V-J features to fewer than 15, which were used in a naive Bayes classifier (R e1071). TCRdb reprocessed the public reads (quality trimming at Q25 with fastp, clone calling with MiXCR) and kept in-frame beta chains. For every CDR3 protein sequence, its rows merge into one entry that carries the most common genes and DNA. The V and J calls were determined by TCRdb, not by the authors. This sample comprises more than 650,000 distinct CDR3 sequences, approximately 14% of them detected only once. Approximately 10% of the sample rests with the top ten.

A patient counted as having stable Graves' hyperthyroidism if no progression to ophthalmopathy occurred over 18 months of follow-up. Hyperthyroidism patients were aged 18 to 65 years and newly diagnosed, with disease duration of less than 2 months. Patients with uncontrolled infections, other autoimmune diseases, pregnancy or lactation were excluded. Clinical symptoms, serum thyroxine and TRAb, thyroid ultrasound, and orbital computed tomography formed the basis for the diagnoses. PBMCs were separated from under 11 ml of fresh peripheral blood using Ficoll-Paque density gradient centrifugation. Total RNA was extracted with Trizol reagent, and quality was checked on an Agilent 2100 Bioanalyzer. The CDR3 has 16 amino acids, counting the end cysteine and phenylalanine. Kept here is only the CDR3 DNA, which spans 48 bases and is read in frame from base 1. Trimmed from V: 0 bases; trimmed from J: 4 bases; junction bases lacking a gene match: 3.

The data were taken from a study of T cells in Graves' hyperthyroidism and ophthalmopathy (dated by TCRdb to the late 2010s). As for the study more broadly: Peripheral blood samples were taken at the time of initial diagnosis, prior to any treatment. A discovery cohort of roughly 100 patients, fewer than 50 with Graves' ophthalmopathy and 55 to 60 with stable Graves' hyperthyroidism, was used to find distinguishing TCR V-J signatures. Prospective prediction of ophthalmopathy was tested in an independent validation cohort of 18 to 20 hyperthyroidism patients and approximately 17 patients who later progressed to ophthalmopathy. TCR Vbeta CDR3 sequencing of some 140 peripheral blood samples (under 45 ophthalmopathy, over 70 hyperthyroidism and roughly 17 progressor patients) is reported in the paper. In several Graves' hyperthyroidism patients, the study also compared T-cell repertoires from thyroid tissue with T-cell repertoires from blood. The 100 or so discovery patients were divided at random into training and test sets in a 7:3 ratio. Following sampling, methimazole starting at 30 mg daily was given to hyperthyroidism patients, and high-dose intravenous methylprednisolone was given to ophthalmopathy patients. Overall study results and their limits: During validation, the model predicted progression to ophthalmopathy a median of approximately six months ahead of onset, with roughly 65% sensitivity and 72.22% specificity. A model built on a 13 V-J signature distinguished ophthalmopathy from stable hyperthyroidism, reaching roughly 88% sensitivity and about 81% specificity in cross-validation and 80%/75% in testing. Sample size was not statistically predetermined, and investigators were not blinded to group allocation. Blood samples also contained most of the expanded thyroid clonotypes (frequency above 0.001), which suggests that blood repertoires may reflect thyroid immune responses.

The chain uses TRBV12-3 or TRBV12-4 and TRBJ2-7, with 13 bases matching TRBD2. The source material was blood. This sequence was found in a woman younger than 35 with Graves' hyperthyroidism. The CDR3 amino acid sequence is: CASSLAMGLAGYEQYF. The nucleotide sequence is given as TGTGCCAGCAGTTTAGCGATGGGACTAGCGGGATACGAGCAGTACTTC.